A single sample gave rise to the 27 T cell receptor beta chains below, sequenced in a study of beta chain features in type 1 diabetes. Sequenced material consisted of expressed TCRB transcripts (all of the isolated RNA was reverse transcribed). Using immunoSEQ multiplex PCR, the repertoire was profiled, and TCRdb retains in-frame clones only, with some absent. The sample gives fewer than 900,000 clones, under 20% of which show up once; 0.02% to 0.025% is in the top ten. Source material: naive CD4+ T cells from blood. These receptors were collected from a woman between 18 and 30 years old in good health.

Remarks on this clone: This same CDR3 is encoded by further DNA sequences in the sample. V usage is TRBV9 and J usage is TRBJ2-3; possible D gene TRBD1, 5 bases. This CDR3 is 14 amino acids long. Germline V CDR1 and CDR2: SGDLS, YYNGEE. V lost 0 bases to trimming and J lost 4 bases, with 9 bases between them. DNA for the CDR3: TGTGCCAGCAGCGTAGATCCAGGGCCAGATACGCAGTATTTT. It specifies CASSVDPGPDTQYF.

The chain joins TRBV5-1 to TRBJ1-5, with a weak D call TRBD1 (6 bases). The CDR3 length is 13 residues. Germline V gene sequence: CDR1 SGHRS, CDR2 YFSETQ. V shed 4 bases and J shed 6 bases, with 11 bases lying between them. The CDR3 protein is CASSAGDSQPQHF. The CDR3 coding sequence is TGCGCCAGCAGCGCAGGGGATAGTCAGCCCCAGCATTTT.

This clone was picked up a small number of times. The chain carries TRBV10-3 and TRBJ2-1; 8 bases are shared with TRBD1. This CDR3 comprises 17 residues. V lost 7 bases, J lost 0 bases, and 11 bases stayed unmatched. Germline CDR1 is ENHRY and CDR2 is SYGVKD. This chain's CDR3 is CAITGQGSSSSYNEQFF. For the CDR3, the DNA is TGTGCCATCACTGGACAGGGCTCGTCGAGCTCCTACAATGAGCAGTTCTTC.

This clone came up a few times. The rearrangement links TRBV18 to TRBJ1-5; TRBD1 matches 11 bases. The CDR3 is 16 residues long. CDR1 is KGHSH and CDR2 is LQKENI in the germline V gene. V trimming: 3 bases; J trimming: 7 bases; junction bases outside the gene matches: 8. In DNA form, the CDR3 reads TGTGCCAGCTCACCGCCCCGGACAGGGGGCAGGCAGCCCCAGCATTTT. Protein product: CASSPPRTGGRQPQHF.

The chain carries TRBV7-9 and TRBJ2-1; 7 bases are a match to TRBD2. J lost 6 bases, V lost 9 bases, and 11 bases had no gene match. The CDR3 contains 14 residues. Per germline, CDR1 SEHNR and CDR2 FQNEAQ (reference sequence). The chain's CDR3 is CARAFGLVGNEQFF. The CDR3 DNA is TGTGCCAGGGCCTTCGGACTAGTGGGCAATGAGCAGTTCTTC.

The rearrangement uses TRBV7-2 and TRBJ2-7; TRBD2 matches at 9 bases. The CDR3 runs 14 residues. Germline V gene data show CDR1 as SGHTA and CDR2 as FQGNSA. J was trimmed by 6 bases and V by 6 bases; bases with no gene match: 9. The CDR3 sequence: CASRTTSGLGEQYF. CDR3 nucleotides: TGTGCCAGCAGGACGACTAGCGGCCTCGGCGAGCAGTACTTC. Full variable domain (missing parts from reference TRBV7-2 and TRBJ2-7): GAGVSQSPSNKVTEKGKDVELRCDPISGHTALYWYRQSLGQGLEFLIYFQGNSAPDKSGLPSDRFSAERTGGSVSTLTIQRTQQEDSAVYLCASRTTSGLGEQYFGPGTRLTVT.

With regard to this clone: The same CDR3 is also encoded by other DNA sequences in this sample. The chain has TRBV5-1 and TRBJ2-7; unclear D gene. Germline CDR1 and CDR2: SGHRS and YFSETQ. Trimming shortened V by 0 bases and J by 4 bases, and 2 bases separated the two germline ends. CDR3 size: 11 residues. The CDR3 DNA follows: TGCGCCAGCAGCTTGGGATACGAGCAGTACTTC. Encoded protein: CASSLGYEQYF.

The gene calls are TRBV7-2 and TRBJ2-3; D ambiguous. Trimming cost V 3 bases and J 1 base, with 8 bases left between them. The CDR3 is 14 amino acids. In germline, CDR1 is SGHTA, CDR2 FQGNSA. The CDR3 loop reads CASSFSVGTDTQYF. DNA for the CDR3: TGTGCCAGCAGCTTTAGTGTGGGCACAGATACGCAGTATTTT.

This clone was observed a few times. The J gene is TRBJ2-5, the V gene TRBV7-9; 11 nucleotides align to TRBD1. This CDR3 has 16 residues. The V gene end was trimmed by 5 bases and the J gene end by 3 bases; junction bases not matched to a gene: 8. The germline V gene has CDR1 SEHNR and CDR2 FQNEAQ (reference sequence). CDR3 DNA: TGTGCCAGCAGCCGCCCGGGACAGGGGGTCAAAGAGACCCAGTACTTC. Translating gives CASSRPGQGVKETQYF.

The CDR3 sequence is CASSSGDRATQYF. CDR3 in DNA: TGTGCCAGCAGTTCGGGAGACAGGGCTACGCAGTATTTT. The chain couples TRBV28 to TRBJ2-3; a weak D match, TRBD1 (7 bases). The CDR3 has 13 residues. In germline, CDR1 is MDHEN, CDR2 SYDVKM. V lost 4 bases, J lost 8 bases, and 13 bases lay in between.

This chain uses TRBV2 with TRBJ2-7, with TRBD1 identical over 9 bases. This CDR3 has 15 amino acids. V lost 1 base, J lost 4 bases, and 5 bases stayed unmatched. Germline V gives CDR1 SNHLY, CDR2 FYNNEI. The DNA for the CDR3 is TGTGCCAGCAGTGAAGGCGGGACAGGGTATTACGAGCAGTACTTC. This gives the protein CASSEGGTGYYEQYF.

The gene calls are TRBV9 and TRBJ2-5; TRBD1 might be the D (6 bases). The CDR3 is 14 amino acids. CDR1 and CDR2 (germline): SGDLS, YYNGEE. The germline V and J ends were trimmed by 3 bases and 1 base, with 10 bases remaining between them. Written as DNA, the CDR3 is TGTGCCAGCAGCGCAGGGACAAGCCAAGAGACCCAGTACTTC. It yields the protein CASSAGTSQETQYF.

The chain joins TRBV10-3 to TRBJ2-7; D perhaps matches TRBD2 (5 bases). Trimming removed 6 bases at V and 4 bases at J, with 19 bases between. The CDR3 has 15 amino acids. Germline V lookup: CDR1 ENHRY, CDR2 SYGVKD. CDR3: CAISRSTDSGYEQYF. CDR3 nucleotides: TGTGCCATCAGCCGCTCGACTGACTCGGGGTACGAGCAGTACTTC.

The gene calls are TRBV28 and TRBJ1-1, with a tentative D call TRBD1 (6 bases). Deletions cut 10 bases from V and 0 bases from J, with 12 bases between. CDR1 and CDR2 from the germline V gene are MDHEN and SYDVKM. The CDR3 spans 13 residues. In DNA form, the CDR3 reads TGTGCCACCGAGGGGACAATGAACACTGAAGCTTTCTTT. Encoded protein: CATEGTMNTEAFF.

The CDR3 region is CASSSDLAYEQYF. The DNA of the CDR3 is TGTGCCAGCTCATCCGACCTCGCCTACGAGCAGTACTTC. The chain couples TRBV18 to TRBJ2-7; D gene uncertain. V lost 5 bases to trimming and J lost 2 bases, with 10 bases between them. CDR3 size: 13 residues. The germline V gene has CDR1 KGHSH and CDR2 LQKENI.

The V and J genes are TRBV28 and TRBJ1-2; D gene ambiguous. The CDR3 is 13 residues long. Germline CDR1 is MDHEN and CDR2 is SYDVKM. The V gene lost 5 bases and the J gene lost 5 bases, with 12 bases spanning the gap. The CDR3 spells CASSPGSIYGYTF. CDR3 sequence (DNA): TGTGCCAGCAGTCCCGGGTCAATATATGGCTACACCTTC.

This clone has a handful of counts. This sequence joins TRBV6-1 and TRBJ2-7; no clear D gene. There are 14 residues in the CDR3. Looked up from germline, CDR1 is MNHNS and CDR2 is SASEGT. Deletions cut 2 bases from V and 6 bases from J, with 14 bases between. CDR3 in DNA: TGTGCCAGCAGTGAAAGTCGGGCGCTTTTCGAGCAGTACTTC. Translation gives CASSESRALFEQYF.

The chain employs TRBV5-1 and TRBJ2-5; D is perhaps TRBD2 (5 bases). The CDR3 runs 13 residues. CDR1 is SGHRS, CDR2 YFSETQ, per germline. Trimming removed 1 base at V and 5 bases at J, with 9 bases between. DNA for the CDR3: TGCGCCAGCAGCTTGATAGGGAGCGAGACCCAGTACTTC. Translated, it gives CASSLIGSETQYF.

This clone has only a few counts. The chain joins TRBV7-6 to TRBJ2-3; 7 nucleotides line up with TRBD2. The CDR3 runs 14 residues. After removal of 1 base from V and 6 bases from J, the junction contained 4 bases not matched to a gene. Germline V gene sequence: CDR1 SGHVS, CDR2 FNYEAQ. In DNA, the CDR3 is TGTGCCAGCAGCTTAGGGGGGAGGGCTGATACGCAGTATTTT. It is translated as CASSLGGRADTQYF.

About this clone: The junction and the germline gene differ at one end; a read error may be behind it. The DNA of the CDR3 is TGTGCCAGCAGTGAAGGGGCACTCCAAAAGACCCAGTACTTC. The encoded protein is CASSEGALQKTQYF. The chain links TRBV6-1 to TRBJ2-5; no firm D call. There are 14 residues in the CDR3. Germline V gene sequence: CDR1 MNHNS, CDR2 SASEGT.

The chain carries TRBV7-2 and TRBJ2-7; TRBD2 agrees at 12 bases. The germline V gene has CDR1 SGHTA and CDR2 FQGNSA. V shed 0 bases and J 11 bases; nucleotides not matched to a gene: 11. The CDR3 runs 16 residues. CDR3 sequence (DNA): TGTGCCAGCAGCTTAGCGACAACGACTAGCGGGAGTGTGGAGTACTTC. This encodes CASSLATTTSGSVEYF.

This clone was seen only a few times. The V gene is TRBV5-4, the J gene TRBJ1-2; no definite D call. Trimming removed 2 bases at V and 0 bases at J, with 14 bases between. This CDR3 is built from 16 residues. In germline, CDR1 is SGHNT, CDR2 YYREEE (reference sequence). For the CDR3, the DNA is TGTGCCAGCAGCTTCCGTCCTGGGGTAGCTAACTATGGCTACACCTTC. The encoded protein is CASSFRPGVANYGYTF.

The chain has TRBV4-2 and TRBJ2-7; D is possibly TRBD2 (5 bases). From germline, CDR1 is LGHNA and CDR2 YNFKEQ. CDR3 length equals 15 residues. Deletions cut 0 bases from V and 3 bases from J, with 12 bases between. The CDR3 DNA is TGTGCCAGCAGCCAAGACGACTACCCGGACTACGAGCAGTACTTC. It is translated as CASSQDDYPDYEQYF.

The V and J genes are TRBV28 and TRBJ2-5; unclear D gene. Germline V gene lookup returns CDR1 MDHEN and CDR2 SYDVKM. There are 17 residues in the CDR3. V was clipped by 5 bases and J by 7 bases, with 26 bases between them. Here the CDR3 DNA reads TGTGCCAGCAGTCCCTCCTCGGACGGCCCTAATTTTCGGACCCAGTACTTC. It is translated as CASSPSSDGPNFRTQYF.

In its sample, this clone was seen a few times. This chain uses TRBV6-5 with TRBJ2-7; no reliable D call. The CDR3 runs 13 residues. V shed 6 bases and J shed 4 bases, with 13 bases lying between them. CDR1 is MNHEY and CDR2 is SVGAGI in the germline V gene. This CDR3 is CASSHLVGYEQYF. Here the CDR3 DNA reads TGTGCCAGCAGCCACCTGGTGGGGTACGAGCAGTACTTC.

This clone has only a few counts. The DNA for the CDR3 is TGTGCCAGCTGCGCCGGGCGGGCCTGCTACGAGCAGTACTTC. Protein product: CASCAGRACYEQYF. V and J are TRBV18 and TRBJ2-7; maybe TRBD2 (5 bases). Trimming took 7 bases from V and 3 from J, leaving 16 bases between them. The germline gives CDR1 KGHSH, CDR2 LQKENI. CDR3 size: 14 residues. The full variable domain, completed using reference TRBV18 and TRBJ2-7, is NAGVMQNPRHLVRRRGQEARLRCSPMKGHSHVYWYRQLPEEGLKFMVYLQKENIIDESGMPKERFSAEFPKEGPSILRIQQVVRGDSAAYFCASCAGRACYEQYFGPGTRLTVT.

The chain is built from TRBV5-6 and TRBJ2-7; D remains unclear. The V gene lost 4 bases and the J gene lost 2 bases, with 10 bases spanning the gap. The CDR3 is made up of 13 amino acids. CDR1 and CDR2 from the germline V gene are SGHDT and YYEEEE. The CDR3 loop is CASSAGLPYEQYF. Here the CDR3 DNA reads TGTGCCAGCAGCGCCGGGCTGCCCTACGAGCAGTACTTC.